Listed below are T cell receptor beta chains from one sample, sequenced in a study of siplizumab effects on memory and regulatory T cells. Libraries were prepared by immunoSEQ multiplex PCR; TCRdb keeps only in-frame clonotypes and omits some of them. The sample holds roughly 97,000 clones, approximately 93% seen once. The sequenced material came from Tregs sorted from blood. These TCRs come from a human donor in good health. Both conserved end residues are part of each CDR3. D genes are given only for firm matches. A row's size may be missing; if present it is once, few, many or a size class.

J gene: TRBJ1-2; clone size: -; V gene: TRBV27; D gene: -; CDR3 protein: CASRDHRVYGYTF; CDR3 DNA: TGTGCCAGCAGAGATCACAGGGTTTATGGCTACACCTTC
J gene: TRBJ2-2; clone size: -; V gene: TRBV9; D gene: -; CDR3 protein: CASNPAGGSDTGELFF; CDR3 DNA: TGTGCCAGCAACCCCGCCGGGGGCTCGGACACCGGGGAGCTGTTTTTT
J gene: TRBJ1-5; clone size: -; V gene: TRBV15; D gene: TRBD1; CDR3 protein: CATSRRTGVPHF; CDR3 DNA: TGTGCCACCAGCAGACGGACAGGGGTTCCGCATTTT
J gene: TRBJ1-1; clone size: -; V gene: TRBV5-1; D gene: TRBD1; CDR3 protein: CASSLVTGGGNTEAFF; CDR3 DNA: TGCGCCAGCAGCTTGGTCACAGGGGGCGGGAACACTGAAGCTTTCTTT
J gene: TRBJ1-1; clone size: -; V gene: TRBV19; D gene: -; CDR3 protein: CASSIAGRLMNTEAFF; CDR3 DNA: TGTGCCAGTAGTATAGCGGGACGACTCATGAACACTGAAGCTTTCTTT
J gene: TRBJ2-7; clone size: -; V gene: TRBV2; D gene: TRBD2; CDR3 protein: CASRGGVTSGAAYEQYF; CDR3 DNA: TGTGCCAGCAGGGGCGGGGTGACTAGCGGAGCCGCCTACGAGCAGTACTTC
J gene: TRBJ2-5; clone size: -; V gene: TRBV6-6; D gene: -; CDR3 protein: CASSYSGTGEETQYF; CDR3 DNA: TGTGCCAGCAGTTACTCGGGGACGGGGGAAGAGACCCAGTACTTC
J gene: TRBJ1-2; clone size: -; V gene: TRBV4-1; D gene: TRBD1; CDR3 protein: CASSHTGQSFYGYTF; CDR3 DNA: TGCGCCAGCAGCCATACGGGACAGAGCTTCTATGGCTACACCTTC
J gene: TRBJ1-5; clone size: -; V gene: TRBV4-2; D gene: -; CDR3 protein: CASSQDRDPNQPQHF; CDR3 DNA: TGTGCCAGCAGCCAGGACCGGGACCCCAATCAGCCCCAGCATTTT
J gene: TRBJ2-3; clone size: -; V gene: TRBV18; D gene: -; CDR3 protein: CASSPRDSRYGTQYF; CDR3 DNA: TGTGCCAGCTCACCCCGGGACTCGAGATATGGTACGCAGTATTTT
J gene: TRBJ1-2; clone size: -; V gene: TRBV7-2; D gene: -; CDR3 protein: CASSFRTASFYGYTF; CDR3 DNA: TGTGCCAGCAGCTTCCGGACAGCCTCCTTCTATGGCTACACCTTC
J gene: TRBJ1-5; clone size: -; V gene: TRBV5-5; D gene: -; CDR3 protein: CASSFTGNQPQHF; CDR3 DNA: TGTGCCAGCAGCTTTACGGGCAATCAGCCCCAGCATTTT
J gene: TRBJ2-5; clone size: once; V gene: TRBV7-7; D gene: -; CDR3 protein: CASSLGAAHQETQYF; CDR3 DNA: TGTGCTAGCAGCCTCGGAGCGGCCCACCAAGAGACCCAGTACTTC
J gene: TRBJ2-1; clone size: -; V gene: TRBV30; D gene: -; CDR3 protein: CAWSRPETVSYNEQFF; CDR3 DNA: TGTGCCTGGAGCCGACCCGAGACAGTCTCCTACAATGAGCAGTTCTTC
J gene: TRBJ2-3; clone size: -; V gene: TRBV5-1; D gene: TRBD2; CDR3 protein: CASSPSGGPQYF; CDR3 DNA: TGCGCCAGCAGCCCCAGCGGGGGGCCCCAGTATTTT
J gene: TRBJ2-3; clone size: -; V gene: TRBV11-3; D gene: TRBD2; CDR3 protein: CASSQGTSGGDTQYF; CDR3 DNA: TGTGCCAGCAGCCAAGGGACTAGCGGGGGGGATACGCAGTATTTT
J gene: TRBJ2-1; clone size: -; V gene: TRBV6-4; D gene: -; CDR3 protein: CASRVSIADNEQFF; CDR3 DNA: TGTGCCAGCAGGGTTAGCATAGCGGACAATGAGCAGTTCTTC
J gene: TRBJ2-1; clone size: -; V gene: TRBV5-1; D gene: TRBD2; CDR3 protein: CASSFSGPSRSDEQFF; CDR3 DNA: TGCGCCAGCAGCTTTAGCGGGCCATCCAGATCCGATGAGCAGTTCTTC
J gene: TRBJ1-6; clone size: -; V gene: TRBV5-6; D gene: -; CDR3 protein: CASSLRQGQSGSPLHF; CDR3 DNA: TGTGCCAGCAGCTTGCGGCAGGGGCAATCGGGTTCACCCCTCCACTTT
J gene: TRBJ1-1; clone size: -; V gene: TRBV5-1; D gene: -; CDR3 protein: CASSPSGGEAFF; CDR3 DNA: TGCGCCAGCAGCCCATCCGGGGGTGAAGCTTTCTTT
J gene: TRBJ1-1; clone size: -; V gene: TRBV25-1; D gene: TRBD1; CDR3 protein: CAISHRGPNTEAFF; CDR3 DNA: TGTGCCATCTCCCACAGGGGGCCAAACACTGAAGCTTTCTTT
J gene: TRBJ2-7; clone size: -; V gene: TRBV15; D gene: TRBD1; CDR3 protein: CATSRGTGGSYEQYF; CDR3 DNA: TGTGCCACCAGCAGAGGAACAGGGGGCAGCTACGAGCAGTACTTC
J gene: TRBJ1-2; clone size: -; V gene: TRBV18; D gene: -; CDR3 protein: CASSPTWGGAGYGYTF; CDR3 DNA: TGTGCCAGCTCACCGACTTGGGGGGGCGCAGGCTATGGCTACACCTTC
J gene: TRBJ1-5; clone size: few; V gene: TRBV30; D gene: TRBD1; CDR3 protein: CAWGQGANQPQHF; CDR3 DNA: TGTGCCTGGGGCCAGGGGGCCAACCAGCCCCAGCATTTT
J gene: TRBJ2-3; clone size: once; V gene: TRBV5-1; D gene: -; CDR3 protein: CASSFLTGLDTQYF; CDR3 DNA: TGCGCCAGCAGCTTCCTGACAGGACTAGATACGCAGTATTTT
J gene: TRBJ1-4; clone size: -; V gene: TRBV7-9; D gene: -; CDR3 protein: CASSTGARVEKLFF; CDR3 DNA: TGTGCCAGCAGCACCGGGGCCCGAGTAGAAAAACTGTTTTTT
J gene: TRBJ2-3; clone size: -; V gene: TRBV9; D gene: -; CDR3 protein: CASSVEPSIADTQYF; CDR3 DNA: TGTGCCAGCAGCGTAGAGCCTAGCATTGCAGATACGCAGTATTTT
J gene: TRBJ1-2; clone size: -; V gene: TRBV7-2; D gene: -; CDR3 protein: CASSLGGGYGYTF; CDR3 DNA: TGTGCCAGCAGCTTAGGGGGGGGCTATGGCTACACCTTC
J gene: TRBJ2-3; clone size: -; V gene: TRBV7-3; D gene: TRBD2; CDR3 protein: CASSPKRGREDTDTQYF; CDR3 DNA: TGTGCCAGCAGCCCGAAACGTGGGCGGGAGGACACAGATACGCAGTATTTT
J gene: TRBJ1-2; clone size: -; V gene: TRBV5-4; D gene: TRBD1; CDR3 protein: CASSLDVGTGDGYTF; CDR3 DNA: TGTGCCAGCAGCTTGGATGTCGGGACAGGGGACGGCTACACCTTC
J gene: TRBJ2-1; clone size: -; V gene: TRBV10-3; D gene: -; CDR3 protein: CAINHDSPPYNEQFF; CDR3 DNA: TGTGCCATCAACCACGACTCGCCCCCTTACAATGAGCAGTTCTTC
J gene: TRBJ1-6; clone size: -; V gene: TRBV6-6; D gene: -; CDR3 protein: CASRRLQDSPLHF; CDR3 DNA: TGTGCCAGCAGACGTTTGCAGGATTCACCCCTCCACTTT
J gene: TRBJ1-2; clone size: -; V gene: TRBV5-5; D gene: -; CDR3 protein: CASSLELDGYTF; CDR3 DNA: TGTGCCAGCAGCTTGGAATTGGATGGCTACACCTTC
J gene: TRBJ2-7; clone size: -; V gene: TRBV5-1; D gene: -; CDR3 protein: CASSFLNSYEQYF; CDR3 DNA: TGCGCCAGCAGCTTTTTGAACTCCTACGAGCAGTACTTC
J gene: TRBJ2-7; clone size: -; V gene: TRBV7-8; D gene: -; CDR3 protein: CASSPNRNRGGVYEQYF; CDR3 DNA: TGTGCCAGCAGCCCAAACCGGAACAGGGGCGGGGTTTACGAGCAGTACTTC
J gene: TRBJ2-7; clone size: -; V gene: TRBV7-9; D gene: -; CDR3 protein: CASSRYADGGRIEQYF; CDR3 DNA: TGTGCCAGCAGCCGATACGCGGATGGTGGCCGGATCGAGCAGTACTTC
J gene: TRBJ2-7; clone size: -; V gene: TRBV10-2; D gene: -; CDR3 protein: CASSIEGWEQYF; CDR3 DNA: TGCGCCAGCAGCATTGAGGGGTGGGAGCAGTACTTC
J gene: TRBJ1-2; clone size: -; V gene: TRBV30; D gene: -; CDR3 protein: CAWSVGLPGGYTF; CDR3 DNA: TGTGCCTGGAGTGTTGGGCTACCGGGGGGCTACACCTTC
J gene: TRBJ2-7; clone size: -; V gene: TRBV5-1; D gene: -; CDR3 protein: CASSLVQSYEQYF; CDR3 DNA: TGCGCCAGCAGCTTGGTTCAGAGTTACGAGCAGTACTTC
J gene: TRBJ2-3; clone size: -; V gene: TRBV9; D gene: -; CDR3 protein: CASSVWGADTQYF; CDR3 DNA: TGTGCCAGCAGCGTATGGGGGGCAGATACGCAGTATTTT
J gene: TRBJ2-6; clone size: once; V gene: TRBV6-5; D gene: TRBD1; CDR3 protein: CASRGTGIGANVLTF; CDR3 DNA: TGTGCCAGCAGAGGGACAGGGATTGGGGCCAACGTCCTGACTTTC